These 8 T cell receptor beta chains originate from one sample sequenced in a study of blood T cell repertoires in COVID-19 (dated by TCRdb to 2019 to 2021). The library was made by the immunoSEQ multiplex PCR assay. As stored in TCRdb, this immuneACCESS dataset retains in-frame rearrangements with V and J assigned. A fraction of the clones does not appear; measured against another copy, unresolved V genes explain less than half of the discrepancy, and the remainder lacks a known reason. The sample data list around 700,000 clones, and about 90% of these were observed just once. 0.2% to 0.3% of the sample belongs to the ten largest clones. The specimen sequenced was peripheral blood. These TCRs come from a woman between 18 and 30 years old with acute or convalescent COVID-19.

This chain joins TRBV5-1 and TRBJ1-6; D uncertain. Between the trimmed V and J ends, which lost 0 bases and 6 bases, there was a span of 16 bases. Germline V gene sequence: CDR1 SGHRS, CDR2 YFSETQ. This CDR3 has 17 residues. The chain's CDR3 is CASSLGGPGSFNSPLHF. The CDR3 DNA reads TGCGCCAGCAGCTTGGGGGGTCCGGGAAGTTTTAATTCACCCCTCCACTTT.

This clone appeared a single time. The V call is TRBV2, the J call TRBJ1-2; D is perhaps TRBD1 (5 bases). The germline CDR1 and CDR2 sequences are SNHLY and FYNNEI. The CDR3 runs to 12 residues. Trimming pared 6 bases from V and 4 bases from J, leaving 9 bases between. CDR3 DNA: TGTGCCAGCAGGCTCCAGGGCTATGGCTACACCTTC. This sequence encodes CASRLQGYGYTF.

The chain recombines TRBV28 with TRBJ1-5; D is unresolved. V dropped 2 bases and J dropped 0 bases, with 5 bases sitting between them. CDR1 MDHEN and CDR2 SYDVKM come from the germline V gene. CDR3 length: 14 amino acids. The CDR3 nucleotides read TGTGCCAGCAGTTTAGTAGCTAGCAATCAGCCCCAGCATTTT. Translated: CASSLVASNQPQHF.

This chain joins TRBV7-2 and TRBJ2-7, with a weak D call TRBD1 (6 bases). CDR3 length equals 13 residues. Looked up from germline, CDR1 is SGHTA and CDR2 is FQGNSA. Trimming took off 2 bases at V and 6 bases at J, with 11 bases between the two ends. CDR3 amino acids: CASSLKQGFEQYF. The CDR3 DNA follows: TGTGCCAGCAGCTTAAAACAGGGATTCGAGCAGTACTTC.

CDR3 sequence: CASSFGTGSENSPLHF. In nucleotides, the CDR3 is TGTGCCAGCAGCTTCGGGACAGGGAGCGAGAATTCACCCCTCCACTTT. The chain employs TRBV5-6 and TRBJ1-6, with TRBD1 matching over 9 bases. Trimming at V came to 2 bases and at J to 7 bases, leaving 7 bases not matched to a gene. The CDR3 consists of 16 residues. Germline-derived CDR1 and CDR2 are SGHDT and YYEEEE.

The count of this clone is one. This chain uses TRBV3-1 (or the pseudogene TRBV3-2) with TRBJ1-2; D might be TRBD1 (5 bases). CDR1 is LGHDT, CDR2 YNNKEL, per germline (reference sequence). Trimming stripped 5 bases from V and 2 bases from J, with 9 bases between. The CDR3 has 13 residues. The CDR3 coding sequence is TGTGCCAGCAGCTTGGGGCAAAACTATGGCTACACCTTC. Translating it yields CASSLGQNYGYTF.

The J gene is TRBJ2-3, the V gene TRBV7-9; TRBD1 matches 9 bases. Trimming took 0 bases from V and 3 from J; bases not matched to a gene: 7. CDR1 is SEHNR and CDR2 is FQNEAQ in the germline V gene (reference sequence). CDR3 length equals 17 residues. CDR3 region: CASSLAHGTGTTDTQYF. The DNA for the CDR3 is TGTGCCAGCAGCTTAGCGCATGGGACAGGGACGACAGATACGCAGTATTTT.

The chain couples TRBV12-3 or TRBV12-4 to TRBJ1-2; weak D call: TRBD1 (6 bases). This CDR3 is built from 13 residues. Trimming took 3 bases from V and 8 from J, leaving 13 bases between them. The CDR3 reads CASSFRGTRGYTF. Written as DNA, the CDR3 is TGTGCCAGCAGTTTCAGGGGTACGAGGGGCTACACCTTC.